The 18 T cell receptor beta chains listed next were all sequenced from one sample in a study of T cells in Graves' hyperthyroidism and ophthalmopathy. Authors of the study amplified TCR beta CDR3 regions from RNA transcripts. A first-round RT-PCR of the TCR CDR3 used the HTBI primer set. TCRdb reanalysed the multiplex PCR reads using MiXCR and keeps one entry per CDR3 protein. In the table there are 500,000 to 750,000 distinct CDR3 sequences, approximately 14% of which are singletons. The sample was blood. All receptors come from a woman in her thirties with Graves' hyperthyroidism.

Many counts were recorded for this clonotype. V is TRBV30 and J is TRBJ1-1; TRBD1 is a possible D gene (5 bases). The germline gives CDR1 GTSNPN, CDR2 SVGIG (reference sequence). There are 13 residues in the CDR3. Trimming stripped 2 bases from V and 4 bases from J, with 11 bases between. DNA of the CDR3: TGTGCCTGGAGTATATACGGGGGCACTGAAGCTTTCTTT. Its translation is CAWSIYGGTEAFF.

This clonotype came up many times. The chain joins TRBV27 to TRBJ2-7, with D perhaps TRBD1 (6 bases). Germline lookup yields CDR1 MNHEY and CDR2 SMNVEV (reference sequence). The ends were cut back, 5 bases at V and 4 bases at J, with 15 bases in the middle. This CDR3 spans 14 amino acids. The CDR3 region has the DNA TGTGCCAGCAGTCGACAGGACGGGTTGTACGAGCAGTACTTC. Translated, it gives CASSRQDGLYEQYF.

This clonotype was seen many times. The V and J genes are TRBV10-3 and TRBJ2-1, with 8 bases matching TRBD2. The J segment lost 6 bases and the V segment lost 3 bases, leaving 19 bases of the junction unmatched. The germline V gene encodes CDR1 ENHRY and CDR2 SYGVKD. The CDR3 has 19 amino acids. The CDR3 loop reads CAISDRVEAGAGVSNEQFF. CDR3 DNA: TGTGCCATCAGTGACCGAGTAGAAGCGGGAGCGGGGGTGAGCAATGAGCAGTTCTTC.

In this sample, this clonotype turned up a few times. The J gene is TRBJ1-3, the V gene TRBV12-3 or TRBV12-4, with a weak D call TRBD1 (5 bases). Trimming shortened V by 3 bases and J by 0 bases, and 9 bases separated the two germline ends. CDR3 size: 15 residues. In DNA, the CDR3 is TGTGCCAGCAGTTTTCAAGACAGCTCTGGAAACACCATATATTTT. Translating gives CASSFQDSSGNTIYF.

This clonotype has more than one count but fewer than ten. The CDR3 DNA is TGTGCCAGCAGTTACGGGACCGGAATAGCTGGTACGCAGTATTTT. Encoded protein: CASSYGTGIAGTQYF. The rearrangement joins TRBV6-6 to TRBJ2-3, with D perhaps given as TRBD1 or TRBD2 (5 bases each). The length of the CDR3 is 15 residues. CDR1 is MNHNY, CDR2 SVGAGI, per germline (reference sequence). The ends were cut back, 2 bases at V and 8 bases at J, with 17 bases in the middle.

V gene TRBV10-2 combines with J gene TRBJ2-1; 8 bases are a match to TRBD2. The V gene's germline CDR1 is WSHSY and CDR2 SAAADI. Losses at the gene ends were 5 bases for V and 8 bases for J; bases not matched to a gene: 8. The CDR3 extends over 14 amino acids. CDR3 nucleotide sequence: TGCGCCAGCAGTCAACCGGGGGGGCGGGATGAGCAGTTCTTC. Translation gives CASSQPGGRDEQFF.

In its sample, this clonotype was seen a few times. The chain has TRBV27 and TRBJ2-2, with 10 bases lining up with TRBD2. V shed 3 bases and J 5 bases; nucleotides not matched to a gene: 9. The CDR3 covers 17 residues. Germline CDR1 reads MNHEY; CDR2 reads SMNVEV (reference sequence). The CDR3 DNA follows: TGTGCCAGCAGTTTTGAGGTAGCGGGAGGCGGGACCGGGGAGCTGTTTTTT. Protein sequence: CASSFEVAGGGTGELFF.

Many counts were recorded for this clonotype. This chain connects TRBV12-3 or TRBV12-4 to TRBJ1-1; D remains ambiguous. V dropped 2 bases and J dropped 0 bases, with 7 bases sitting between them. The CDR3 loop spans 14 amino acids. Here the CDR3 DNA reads TGTGCCAGCAGTTTAACATTAATGAACACTGAAGCTTTCTTT. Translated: CASSLTLMNTEAFF.

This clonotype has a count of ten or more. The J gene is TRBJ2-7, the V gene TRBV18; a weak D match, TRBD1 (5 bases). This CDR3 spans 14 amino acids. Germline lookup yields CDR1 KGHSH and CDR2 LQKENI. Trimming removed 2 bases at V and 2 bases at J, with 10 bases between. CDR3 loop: CASSPRAGTYEQYF. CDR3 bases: TGTGCCAGCTCACCAAGGGCAGGGACCTACGAGCAGTACTTC.

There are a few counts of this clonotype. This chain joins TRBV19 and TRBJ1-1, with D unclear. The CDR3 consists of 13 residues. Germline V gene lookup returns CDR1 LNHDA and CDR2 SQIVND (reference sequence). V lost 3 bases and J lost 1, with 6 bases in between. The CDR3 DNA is TGTGCCAGTAGTATGGAGGGGAACACTGAAGCTTTCTTT. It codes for CASSMEGNTEAFF.

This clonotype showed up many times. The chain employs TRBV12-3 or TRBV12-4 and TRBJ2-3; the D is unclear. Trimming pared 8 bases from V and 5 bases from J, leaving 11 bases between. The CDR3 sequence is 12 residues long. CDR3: CASAVNEDTQYF. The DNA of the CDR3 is TGTGCCAGCGCGGTCAATGAAGATACGCAGTATTTT.

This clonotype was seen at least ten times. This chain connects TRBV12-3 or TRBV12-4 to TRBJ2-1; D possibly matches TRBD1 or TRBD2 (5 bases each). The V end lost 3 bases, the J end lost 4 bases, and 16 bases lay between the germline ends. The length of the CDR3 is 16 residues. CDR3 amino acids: CASSFLGDGTYNEQFF. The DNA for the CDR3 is TGTGCCAGCAGTTTTTTGGGGGACGGTACTTACAATGAGCAGTTCTTC.

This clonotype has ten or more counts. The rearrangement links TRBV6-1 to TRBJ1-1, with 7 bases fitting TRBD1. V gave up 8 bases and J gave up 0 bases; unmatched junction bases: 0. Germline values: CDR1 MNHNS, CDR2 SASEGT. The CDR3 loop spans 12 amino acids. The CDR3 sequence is CASGTVNTEAFF. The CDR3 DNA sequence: TGTGCCAGCGGGACAGTGAACACTGAAGCTTTCTTT.

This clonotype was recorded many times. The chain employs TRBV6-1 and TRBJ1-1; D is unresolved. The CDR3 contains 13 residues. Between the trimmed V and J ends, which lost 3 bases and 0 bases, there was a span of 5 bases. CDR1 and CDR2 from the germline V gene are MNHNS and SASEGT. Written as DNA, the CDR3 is TGTGCCAGCAGTGACAACCTGAACACTGAAGCTTTCTTT. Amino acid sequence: CASSDNLNTEAFF.

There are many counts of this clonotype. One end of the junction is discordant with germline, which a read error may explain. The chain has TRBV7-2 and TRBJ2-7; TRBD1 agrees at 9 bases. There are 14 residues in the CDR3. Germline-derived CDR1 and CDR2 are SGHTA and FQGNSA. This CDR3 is CASSRRDRAHEQYF. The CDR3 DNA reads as TGCGCCAGCAGCAGAAGGGACAGGGCCCACGAGCAGTACTTC.

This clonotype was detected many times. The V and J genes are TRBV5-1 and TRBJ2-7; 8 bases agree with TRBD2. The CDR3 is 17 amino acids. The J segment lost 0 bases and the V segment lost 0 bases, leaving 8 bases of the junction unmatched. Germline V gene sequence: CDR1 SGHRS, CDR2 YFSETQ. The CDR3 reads CASSLGYPGGISYEQYF. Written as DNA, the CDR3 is TGCGCCAGCAGCTTGGGGTATCCGGGAGGGATCTCCTACGAGCAGTACTTC.

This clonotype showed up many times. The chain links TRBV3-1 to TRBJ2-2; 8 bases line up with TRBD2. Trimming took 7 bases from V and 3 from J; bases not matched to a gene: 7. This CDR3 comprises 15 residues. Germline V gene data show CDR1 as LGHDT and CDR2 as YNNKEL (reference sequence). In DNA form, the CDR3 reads TGTGCCAGCACCGCATTAGCGGGGTACACCGGGGAGCTGTTTTTT. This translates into CASTALAGYTGELFF.

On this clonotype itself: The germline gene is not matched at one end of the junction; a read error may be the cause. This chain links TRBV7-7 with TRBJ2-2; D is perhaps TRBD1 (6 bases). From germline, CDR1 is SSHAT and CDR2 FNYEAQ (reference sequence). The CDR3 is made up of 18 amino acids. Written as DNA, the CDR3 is TGTGCTAGCAGCCCCAGAATCTCGGACAGCGCGAACACCGGGGAGCTGTTTTTT. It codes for CASSPRISDSANTGELFF.